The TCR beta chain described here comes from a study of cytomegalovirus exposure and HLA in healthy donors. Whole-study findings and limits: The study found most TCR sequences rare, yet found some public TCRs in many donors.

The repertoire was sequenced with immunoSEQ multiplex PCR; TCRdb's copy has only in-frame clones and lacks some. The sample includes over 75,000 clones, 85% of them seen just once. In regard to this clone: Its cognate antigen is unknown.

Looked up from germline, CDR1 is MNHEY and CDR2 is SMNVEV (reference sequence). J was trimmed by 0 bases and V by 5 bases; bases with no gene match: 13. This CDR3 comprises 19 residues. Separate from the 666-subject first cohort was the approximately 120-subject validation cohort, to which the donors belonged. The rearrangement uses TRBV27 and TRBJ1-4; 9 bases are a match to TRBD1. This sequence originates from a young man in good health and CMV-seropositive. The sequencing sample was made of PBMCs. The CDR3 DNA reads TGTGCCAGCAGTCTCTCCGTCCCCGGACAGGGGACAACTAATGAAAAACTGTTTTTT. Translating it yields CASSLSVPGQGTTNEKLFF. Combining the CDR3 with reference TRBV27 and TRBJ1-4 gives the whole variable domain EAQVTQNPRYLITVTGKKLTVTCSQNMNHEYMSWYRQDPGLGLRQIYYSMNVEVTDKGDVPEGYKVSRKEKRNFPLILESPSPNQTSLYFCASSLSVPGQGTTNEKLFFGSGTQLSVL.